This T cell receptor (beta chain) was observed in a study of OX40 agonist ivuxolimab in advanced cancers. Concerning the study at large: Ivuxolimab, which targeted the costimulatory receptor OX40 (CD134), was an agonistic, fully human IgG2 monoclonal antibody. The paper reports the monotherapy dose-escalation portion (N of about 47 patients) of the phase I ivuxolimab trial. The point of sequencing TCRbeta in the periphery was to test whether ivuxolimab changed TCR sequence diversity and drove clonal T-cell expansion. Three dose-escalation patients achieved partial responses, one with hepatocellular carcinoma and two with cutaneous melanoma. Intravenous ivuxolimab was administered to patients every 2 weeks at six dose levels: 0.01, 0.1, 0.3, 1.5, 3 and 10 mg/kg. A male proportion of around 83% and a mean age of around 60 years, ranging from about 20 to 80, were recorded for the dose-escalation cohort. Prior anti-PD-1, anti-PD-L1 or anti-CTLA-4 therapy was permitted, and 30% to 50% of dose-escalation patients had received checkpoint inhibitors. Among the 50 to 55 dose-escalation patients, roughly 20 had hepatocellular carcinoma, some 15 melanoma, 9 renal cell carcinoma and 9 head and neck cancer. The study at large found these results: Low levels of normalized T-cell clonal expansion were also seen in some patients who did not respond. After ivuxolimab, expanded clones were on average more numerous among CD8+ T cells than among CD4+ T cells. Partial responders in the 0.1-3.0 mg/kg groups had among the lowest normalized peripheral clonal expansion, especially among CD8+ T cells. The antigen specificity of the clonally expanded peripheral T cells was not determined. At doses from 0.1 to 3.0 mg/kg, clonal expansion was seen in both CD4+ and CD8+ blood T cells between baseline and week 6.

A word on this clone: Which antigen it targets is not known. Base qualities were left out, and no much larger clone turns up one base away.

Patients with a history of autoimmune disease or receiving systemic immunosuppression were excluded from the trial. Peripheral blood for TCR sequencing was drawn from every dose cohort at baseline, at cycle 4 day 1 and at cycle 7 day 1. The samples were taken from a phase I, first-in-human, multicenter, open-label dose-escalation trial of ivuxolimab. Adults with locally advanced or metastatic melanoma, renal cell carcinoma, hepatocellular carcinoma or head and neck squamous cell carcinoma were enrolled in the trial. Before TCR sequencing, CD4+ T cells and CD8+ T cells were sorted from peripheral blood as separate populations. Genomic DNA was extracted from sorted cells for sequencing of the TCRbeta CDR3 region. TCRbeta CDR3 regions were sequenced using the immunoSEQ Assay. The table comes from immuneACCESS by way of TCRdb, which keeps in-frame sequences with V and J called. Part of the clones is missing from these tables; in studies checked, under half for an unresolved V gene and the rest for unknown reasons. Within this sample are approximately 61,000 clones, with 80% of them counted one time only. The top ten clonotypes cover about 1.2% of the sample.

The CDR3 holds 14 amino acids from the cysteine to the phenylalanine. Only the CDR3 portion is preserved as DNA: 42 bases, with reading frame beginning at the first base. CDR1 and CDR2 are read off the germline V gene as SNHLY and FYNNEI. Trimming costs V 3 bases and J 1 base, and their ends lie 6 bases apart. The specimen comprised CD4+ or CD8+ T cells sorted from blood, sampled in a trial of the OX40 agonist ivuxolimab. The chain links TRBV2 with TRBJ2-2; a weak D assignment points to TRBD2 (6 bases agree). The sequence was collected from an adult with an advanced solid tumor such as melanoma, head and neck, liver or kidney cancer. This receptor carries the CDR3 CASSEGGNTGELFF. The DNA sequence follows: TGTGCCAGCAGTGAGGGAGGGAACACCGGGGAGCTGTTTTTT.